This T cell receptor (beta chain) was captured in a study of blood T cell repertoires in COVID-19. Study information: The cDNA or gDNA used as material had been derived from T cells, B-cell-depleted T cells, or PBMCs.

Germline V gives CDR1 MGHRA, CDR2 YSYEKL. The V and J ends lost 0 bases and 11 bases, in that order; junction bases with no gene match: 17. This CDR3 has 17 residues. Authors' methods: For nucleated cells, counts were estimated from reference gene primer amplification. Clones were sequenced by immunoSEQ multiplex PCR, and TCRdb holds only the in-frame ones, with some missing. That table furnishes V, J and clone size, whereas the DNA furnished D and trimming. The table has more than 250,000 clones, about 86% seen once. Sequencing was done on a sample of peripheral blood. This clonotype was obtained from a woman in her forties or fifties with acute or convalescent COVID-19. V usage is TRBV4-1 and J usage is TRBJ1-1, with 8 bases identical to TRBD1. As DNA, the CDR3 is TGCGCCAGCAGCCAAGAATCTCGGACAGGGTCGAGCCTGGCGGCTTTCTTT. Translation: CASSQESRTGSSLAAFF.